The 28 T cell receptor beta chains listed next were all sequenced from one sample in a study of CD8 T cells in ankylosing spondylitis. Study-wide points: A motif in TCR beta, a set of about 8 highly homologous variants, appeared characteristic of ankylosing spondylitis blood.

Their target antigens are unknown. MiXCR, run by TCRdb on the 5' RACE reads, gives a single entry per CDR3 protein. The repertoire consists of about 330,000 distinct CDR3 sequences, with less than 10% occurring once and the leading ten covering about 15%. Sequencing used blood, either unsorted or a sorted T cell fraction (not recorded which). The origin of the receptors is a male donor with ankylosing spondylitis.

This clonotype was seen more than once but under ten times. The chain has TRBV7-9 and TRBJ2-1; D call uncertain. The CDR3 is made up of 12 amino acids. Per germline, CDR1 SEHNR and CDR2 FQNEAQ (reference sequence). V dropped 5 bases and J dropped 9 bases, with 11 bases sitting between them. CDR3 sequence reads: CASSLWPREQFF. In nucleotides, the CDR3 is TGTGCCAGCAGCCTGTGGCCGCGTGAGCAGTTCTTC.

V gene TRBV4-3 combines with J gene TRBJ1-1, with TRBD1 matching over 8 bases. Germline V gives CDR1 LGHNA, CDR2 YSLEER. CDR3 length: 15 amino acids. V shed 4 bases, J shed 3 bases, and the junction held 7 bases outside the gene matches. CDR3 protein: CASSLEDRAYTEAFF. The CDR3 DNA reads TGCGCCAGCAGCCTTGAGGACAGGGCGTACACTGAAGCTTTCTTT.

This clonotype was observed a few times. The V and J genes are TRBV6-2 or TRBV6-3 and TRBJ2-7; D tentatively fits TRBD1 or TRBD2 (5 bases each). Looked up from germline, CDR1 is MNHEY and CDR2 is SVGEGT. CDR3 length: 16 residues. V lost 5 bases to trimming and J lost 4 bases, with 21 bases between them. The CDR3 DNA follows: TGTGCCAGCAGTACTAATCGCCGGGGCATCGTATACGAGCAGTACTTC. Protein sequence: CASSTNRRGIVYEQYF.

Only a few counts were recorded for this clonotype. This rearrangement joins TRBV6-5 to TRBJ2-5, with TRBD2 matching over 8 bases. There are 15 residues in the CDR3. After removal of 4 bases from V and 4 bases from J, the junction contained 8 bases not matched to a gene. Germline lookup yields CDR1 MNHEY and CDR2 SVGAGI. As DNA, the CDR3 is TGTGCCAGCAGTTTGTTATCGGGAGGGGGAGAGACCCAGTACTTC. Amino acid sequence: CASSLLSGGGETQYF.

This clonotype was recorded a few times. The gene calls are TRBV20-1 and TRBJ2-5; 10 bases match TRBD2. This CDR3 comprises 18 residues. Germline lookup yields CDR1 DFQATT and CDR2 SNEGSKA (reference sequence). The V segment lost 3 bases and the J segment 4 bases; nucleotides outside the gene matches: 17. The CDR3 reads CSASRSVGAGGPGETQYF. CDR3 nucleotide sequence: TGCAGTGCTAGTAGGTCAGTCGGAGCGGGAGGGCCCGGAGAGACCCAGTACTTC.

CDR3 loop: CASSPGGRSRNEQFF. CDR3 coding DNA: TGTGCCAGCAGCCCGGGGGGGAGGAGTAGGAATGAGCAGTTCTTC. The chain combines TRBV12-3 or TRBV12-4 with TRBJ2-1; 8 positions agree with TRBD2. This CDR3 comprises 15 residues. The J segment lost 7 bases and the V segment lost 6 bases, leaving 11 bases of the junction unmatched.

This clonotype was counted a few times. V gene TRBV7-2 combines with J gene TRBJ2-3, with 8 bases lining up with TRBD2. The germline V gene has CDR1 SGHTA and CDR2 FQGNSA. This CDR3 comprises 16 residues. The trim removed 4 bases at V and 0 bases at J, leaving 6 bases unmatched. CDR3 residues: CASSSFSGTSTDTQYF. For the CDR3, the DNA is TGTGCCAGCAGCTCCTTTAGCGGGACTAGCACAGATACGCAGTATTTT. The full variable domain, its missing parts supplied by reference TRBV7-2 and TRBJ2-3, is GAGVSQSPSNKVTEKGKDVELRCDPISGHTALYWYRQSLGQGLEFLIYFQGNSAPDKSGLPSDRFSAERTGGSVSTLTIQRTQQEDSAVYLCASSSFSGTSTDTQYFGPGTRLTVL.

This clonotype has just a few counts. V is TRBV25-1 and J is TRBJ2-2, with 11 bases that match TRBD1. This CDR3 is built from 16 residues. V trimming: 8 bases; J trimming: 6 bases; junction bases outside the gene matches: 11. Germline assignment: CDR1 MGHDK and CDR2 SYGVNS. The CDR3 DNA reads as TGTGCCAGCGGCCCCTCCGGGACAGGGGGAGCCGGGGAGCTGTTTTTT. Residues: CASGPSGTGGAGELFF.

The rearrangement uses TRBV6-5 and TRBJ1-1; the D is unclear. With 8 bases removed from V and 4 bases from J, the gap between germline ends came to 8 bases. Germline CDR1 MNHEY, CDR2 SVGAGI. CDR3 size: 11 residues. Here the CDR3 reads CASLVGTEAFF. In DNA, the CDR3 is TGTGCCAGCCTCGTAGGCACTGAAGCTTTCTTT.

In this sample, this clonotype turned up a few times. The rearrangement uses TRBV7-9 and TRBJ2-1; TRBD1 or TRBD2 may be the D gene (5 bases each). From germline, CDR1 is SEHNR and CDR2 FQNEAQ (reference sequence). V was cut by 5 bases and J by 4 bases, with 15 bases left in between. The CDR3 is 15 residues long. CDR3 residues: CASSPGTRNYNEQFF. CDR3 DNA: TGTGCCAGCAGCCCCGGGACGCGAAATTACAATGAGCAGTTCTTC.

Turning to this clonotype: Compared with germline, one end of the junction differs, possibly owing to a read error. This chain connects TRBV20-1 to TRBJ2-1; tentatively, D is TRBD2 (6 bases). CDR3 length: 11 residues. Germline lookup yields CDR1 DFQATT and CDR2 SNEGSKA (reference sequence). The CDR3 DNA reads TGCAGTGCTTCGGCGGGACTTGGGTCGGTCTTC. Residues: CSASAGLGSVF.

This clonotype was detected a few times. The chain combines TRBV7-6 with TRBJ2-1; 7 bases map to TRBD2. The CDR3 length is 15 residues. J gave up 4 bases and V 1 base, and 4 bases lay outside the gene matches. The germline V gene has CDR1 SGHVS and CDR2 FNYEAQ. The CDR3 spells CASSLVLGGYNEQFF. In DNA, the CDR3 is TGTGCCAGCAGCTTAGTACTGGGGGGGTACAATGAGCAGTTCTTC.

This clonotype was counted between two and nine times. The chain recombines TRBV20-1 with TRBJ1-3; D is uncertain. The germline V and J ends were trimmed by 0 bases and 4 bases, with 13 bases remaining between them. The CDR3 spans 15 residues. From germline, CDR1 is DFQATT and CDR2 SNEGSKA (reference sequence). CDR3 in DNA: TGCAGTGCTAGAGATCCCAATGCCGCCGGAAACACCATATATTTT. Translated, it gives CSARDPNAAGNTIYF.

The chain is built from TRBV20-1 and TRBJ2-5, with a weak D call TRBD1 (6 bases). Germline loops: CDR1 DFQATT, CDR2 SNEGSKA (reference sequence). V dropped 2 bases and J dropped 2 bases, with 9 bases sitting between them. This CDR3 region has 13 residues. CDR3 sequence: CSARNDRQETQYF. CDR3 DNA sequence: TGCAGTGCTAGAAACGACAGGCAAGAGACCCAGTACTTC.

This chain joins TRBV24-1 and TRBJ2-1; TRBD2 agrees at 15 bases. There are 17 residues in the CDR3. Trimming removed 4 bases from V and 1 base from J; junction bases left unmatched: 1. From germline, CDR1 is KGHDR and CDR2 SFDVKD. The CDR3 DNA reads TGTGCCACCAGTGAAGGGACTAGCGGGAGGTCCTACAATGAGCAGTTCTTC. This codes for CATSEGTSGRSYNEQFF.

This chain connects TRBV10-3 to TRBJ2-3; D ambiguous. This CDR3 comprises 13 residues. The germline V and J ends were trimmed by 6 bases and 0 bases, with 7 bases remaining between them. Germline V lookup: CDR1 ENHRY, CDR2 SYGVKD. The CDR3 region is CAIRGFSTDTQYF. CDR3 DNA sequence: TGTGCCATCAGGGGATTCAGCACAGATACGCAGTATTTT.

The V and J genes are TRBV20-1 and TRBJ1-2; 11 bases map to TRBD1. This CDR3 has 14 residues. CDR1 and CDR2 (germline): DFQATT, SNEGSKA (reference sequence). V shed 1 base, J shed 8 bases, and the junction held 6 bases outside the gene matches. DNA of the CDR3: TGCAGTGCTAGAGTCCGGGACAGGGGGTACGGCTACACCTTC. Its protein is CSARVRDRGYGYTF.

The chain links TRBV2 to TRBJ2-1; D is uncertain. The germline V gene has CDR1 SNHLY and CDR2 FYNNEI. Trimming pared 4 bases from V and 5 bases from J, leaving 15 bases between. The CDR3 has 15 residues. The CDR3 sequence: CASSGGPSTHNEQFF. The CDR3 nucleotides are TGTGCCAGCAGTGGTGGTCCGTCGACCCACAATGAGCAGTTCTTC. The entire variable domain, with the rest obtained from reference TRBV2 and TRBJ2-1, is as follows: EPEVTQTPSHQVTQMGQEVILRCVPISNHLYFYWYRQILGQKVEFLVSFYNNEISEKSEIFDDQFSVERPDGSNFTLKIRSTKLEDSAMYFCASSGGPSTHNEQFFGPGTRLTVL.

This clonotype was seen a handful of times. The V call is TRBV28, the J call TRBJ1-6; D gene unclear. V was cut by 8 bases and J by 0 bases, with 14 bases left in between. CDR1 and CDR2 (germline): MDHEN, SYDVKM. This CDR3 is built from 16 residues. CDR3 nucleotides: TGTGCCAGCGGGTTGGCGGGGAGCTCCTATAATTCACCCCTCCACTTT. Translating it yields CASGLAGSSYNSPLHF.

In its sample, this clonotype was seen a few times. The V and J genes are TRBV7-9 and TRBJ2-2; 8 nucleotides line up with TRBD1. The germline V gene has CDR1 SEHNR and CDR2 FQNEAQ (reference sequence). The CDR3 spans 15 residues. Trimming removed 6 bases from V and 5 bases from J; junction bases left unmatched: 8. CDR3 protein: CASRRQGYETGELFF. In nucleotides, the CDR3 is TGTGCCAGCAGAAGACAGGGGTACGAAACCGGGGAGCTGTTTTTT.

This clonotype was seen many times. The V gene is TRBV7-9, the J gene TRBJ2-3; D not resolved. Germline CDR1 reads SEHNR; CDR2 reads FQNEAQ (reference sequence). CDR3 length: 14 residues. Trimming removed 1 base from V and 1 base from J, with 6 bases in between. The CDR3 sequence: CASSLVAGTDTQYF. CDR3 coding DNA: TGTGCCAGCAGCTTAGTTGCGGGCACAGATACGCAGTATTTT. Supplemented by reference TRBV7-9 and TRBJ2-3, the full variable domain reads DTGVSQNPRHKITKRGQNVTFRCDPISEHNRLYWYRQTLGQGPEFLTYFQNEAQLEKSRLLSDRFSAERPKGSFSTLEIQRTEQGDSAMYLCASSLVAGTDTQYFGPGTRLTVL.

This clonotype was seen more than once but under ten times. The chain has TRBV7-3 and TRBJ2-5; 11 positions agree with TRBD2. V was clipped by 9 bases and J by 5 bases; unmatched bases: 11. Per the germline V gene, CDR1 is SGHTA and CDR2 is FQGTGA. The CDR3 extends over 15 amino acids. The CDR3 bases are TGTGCCAGACCCGGTAGGACTAGCGGGTTGGAGACCCAGTACTTC. It yields the protein CARPGRTSGLETQYF.

The gene calls are TRBV7-3 and TRBJ2-5, with a weak D call TRBD2 (5 bases). Germline V gene sequence: CDR1 SGHTA, CDR2 FQGTGA. The CDR3 is 13 residues long. V was shortened by 1 base and J by 5 bases, with 8 bases between the two germline ends. In DNA form, the CDR3 reads TGTGCCAGCAGCTTAATTCCGGGGGAGACCCAGTACTTC. This encodes CASSLIPGETQYF.

This clonotype was observed a handful of times. The V and J genes are TRBV2 and TRBJ2-4; 7 bases line up with TRBD1. Germline loops: CDR1 SNHLY, CDR2 FYNNEI. The ends lost 4 bases at V and 0 bases at J; junction bases unmatched: 3. The CDR3 runs to 15 residues. The CDR3 protein is CASSATGIAKNIQYF. The CDR3 region has the DNA TGTGCCAGCAGTGCGACAGGGATAGCCAAAAACATTCAGTACTTC.

The chain links TRBV7-9 to TRBJ2-4, with a possible D match to TRBD2 (5 bases). V was trimmed by 2 bases and J by 8 bases, leaving 13 bases between them. This CDR3 comprises 14 residues. In germline, CDR1 is SEHNR, CDR2 FQNEAQ (reference sequence). The DNA for the CDR3 is TGTGCCAGCAGCTTAAGGTCAGCCGGGGACATTCAGTACTTC. It encodes CASSLRSAGDIQYF.

This clonotype occurred a few times. This rearrangement joins TRBV12-3 or TRBV12-4 to TRBJ2-2; D perhaps matches TRBD1 (6 bases). Deletions cut 4 bases from V and 7 bases from J, with 10 bases between. The CDR3 totals 13 residues. The CDR3 sequence is CASSYRVGGELFF. CDR3 nucleotides: TGTGCCAGCAGTTACAGGGTGGGCGGGGAGCTGTTTTTT.

This clonotype was detected only a few times. V usage is TRBV18 and J usage is TRBJ1-2; 9 bases map to TRBD1. The V gene's germline CDR1 is KGHSH and CDR2 LQKENI. This CDR3 spans 15 amino acids. V was clipped by 5 bases and J by 0 bases; unmatched bases: 4. The CDR3 sequence: CASSVGTGSNYGYTF. DNA for the CDR3: TGTGCCAGCTCAGTCGGGACAGGGTCTAACTATGGCTACACCTTC. The whole variable domain, filled in from reference TRBV18 and TRBJ1-2, reads NAGVMQNPRHLVRRRGQEARLRCSPMKGHSHVYWYRQLPEEGLKFMVYLQKENIIDESGMPKERFSAEFPKEGPSILRIQQVVRGDSAAYFCASSVGTGSNYGYTFGSGTRLTVV.

Concerning this clonotype itself: A junction boundary mismatches the germline segment, possibly from a read error. V usage is TRBV12-3 or TRBV12-4 and J usage is TRBJ2-3, with unresolved D. The CDR3 has 14 residues. CDR3 loop: CARSFTFLTDTQYF. DNA for the CDR3: TGTGCCAGAAGTTTTACGTTCCTCACAGATACGCAGTATTTT.